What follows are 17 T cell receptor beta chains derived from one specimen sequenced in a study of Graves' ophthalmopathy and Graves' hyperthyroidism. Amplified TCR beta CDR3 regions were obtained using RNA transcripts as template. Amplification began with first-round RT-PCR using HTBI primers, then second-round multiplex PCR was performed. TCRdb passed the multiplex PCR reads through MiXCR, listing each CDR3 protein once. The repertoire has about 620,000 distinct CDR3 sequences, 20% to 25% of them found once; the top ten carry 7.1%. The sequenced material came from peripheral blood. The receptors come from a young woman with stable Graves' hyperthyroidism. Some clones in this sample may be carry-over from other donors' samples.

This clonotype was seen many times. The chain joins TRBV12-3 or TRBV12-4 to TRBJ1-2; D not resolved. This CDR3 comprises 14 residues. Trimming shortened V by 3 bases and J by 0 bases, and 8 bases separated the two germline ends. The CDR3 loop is CASSLGQANYGYTF. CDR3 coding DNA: TGTGCCAGCAGTTTGGGTCAGGCTAACTATGGCTACACCTTC.

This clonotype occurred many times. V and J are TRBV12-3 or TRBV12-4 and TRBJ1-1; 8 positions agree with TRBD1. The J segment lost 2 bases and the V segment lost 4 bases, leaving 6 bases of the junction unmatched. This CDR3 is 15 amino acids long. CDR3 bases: TGTGCCAGCAGTTCCCGGACAGGGAGAAACACTGAAGCTTTCTTT. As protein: CASSSRTGRNTEAFF.

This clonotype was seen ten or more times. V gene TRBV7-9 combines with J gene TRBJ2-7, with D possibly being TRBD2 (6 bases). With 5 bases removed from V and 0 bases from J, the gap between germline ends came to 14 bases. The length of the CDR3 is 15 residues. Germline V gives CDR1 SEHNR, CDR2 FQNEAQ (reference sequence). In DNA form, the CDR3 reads TGTGCCAGCAGCGTGACTAGTTCAGGCTCCTACGAGCAGTACTTC. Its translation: CASSVTSSGSYEQYF.

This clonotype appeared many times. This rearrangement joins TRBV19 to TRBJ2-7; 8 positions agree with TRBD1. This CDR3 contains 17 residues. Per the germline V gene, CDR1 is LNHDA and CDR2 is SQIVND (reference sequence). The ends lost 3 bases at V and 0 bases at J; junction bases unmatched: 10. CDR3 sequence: CASSMPRETGVSYEQYF. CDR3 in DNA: TGTGCCAGTAGTATGCCACGGGAGACAGGGGTCTCCTACGAGCAGTACTTC.

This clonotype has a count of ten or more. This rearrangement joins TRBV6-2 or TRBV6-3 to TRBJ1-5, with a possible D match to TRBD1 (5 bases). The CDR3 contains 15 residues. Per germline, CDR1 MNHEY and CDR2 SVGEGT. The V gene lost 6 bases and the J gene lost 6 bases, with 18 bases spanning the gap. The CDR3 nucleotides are TGTGCCAGCAGCCGCACAGGTGTGGGAATTCAGCCCCAGCATTTT. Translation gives CASSRTGVGIQPQHF.

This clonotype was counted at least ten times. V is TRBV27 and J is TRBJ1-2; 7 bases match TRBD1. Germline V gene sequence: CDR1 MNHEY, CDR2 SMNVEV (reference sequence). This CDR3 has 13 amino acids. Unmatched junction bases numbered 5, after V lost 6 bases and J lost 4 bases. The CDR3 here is CASSHDRAYGYTF. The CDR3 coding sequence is TGTGCCAGCAGCCACGACAGGGCCTATGGCTACACCTTC.

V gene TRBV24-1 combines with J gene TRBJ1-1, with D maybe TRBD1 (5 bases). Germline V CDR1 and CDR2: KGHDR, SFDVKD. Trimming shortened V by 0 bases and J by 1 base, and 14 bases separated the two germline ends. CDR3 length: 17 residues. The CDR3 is CATSDLVTAGENTEAFF. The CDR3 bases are TGTGCCACCAGTGATTTGGTGACAGCGGGAGAGAACACTGAAGCTTTCTTT.

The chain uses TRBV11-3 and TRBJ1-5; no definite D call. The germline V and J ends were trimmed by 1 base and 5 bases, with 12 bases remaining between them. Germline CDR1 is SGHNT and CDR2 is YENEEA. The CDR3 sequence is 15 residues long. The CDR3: CASSLVLSGDQPQHF. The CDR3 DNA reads TGTGCCAGCAGCTTAGTATTATCCGGTGATCAGCCCCAGCATTTT.

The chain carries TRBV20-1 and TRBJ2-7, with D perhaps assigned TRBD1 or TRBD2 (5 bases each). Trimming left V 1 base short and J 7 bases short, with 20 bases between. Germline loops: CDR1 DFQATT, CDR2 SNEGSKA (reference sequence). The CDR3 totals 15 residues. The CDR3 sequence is CSARAGGQVFGEQYF. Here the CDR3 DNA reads TGCAGTGCTAGAGCTGGAGGACAAGTTTTTGGGGAGCAGTACTTC.

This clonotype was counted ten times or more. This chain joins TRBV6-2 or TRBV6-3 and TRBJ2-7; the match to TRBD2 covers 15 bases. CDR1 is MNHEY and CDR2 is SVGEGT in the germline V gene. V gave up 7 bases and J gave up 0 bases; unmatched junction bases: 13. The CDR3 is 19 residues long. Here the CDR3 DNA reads TGTGCCAGCACTTTTACACCGGGACTAGCGGGAGGCCTCTCCTACGAGCAGTACTTC. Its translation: CASTFTPGLAGGLSYEQYF.

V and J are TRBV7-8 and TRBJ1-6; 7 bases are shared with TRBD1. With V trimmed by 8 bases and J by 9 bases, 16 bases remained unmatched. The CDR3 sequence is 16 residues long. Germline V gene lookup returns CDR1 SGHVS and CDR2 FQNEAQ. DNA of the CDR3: TGTGCCAGCGCAAAGAGTGCCGGGACAGTTACTTCACCCCTCCACTTT. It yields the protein CASAKSAGTVTSPLHF. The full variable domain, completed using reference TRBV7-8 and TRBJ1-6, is GAGVSQSPRYKVAKRGQDVALRCDPISGHVSLFWYQQALGQGPEFLTYFQNEAQLDKSGLPSDRFFAERPEGSVSTLKIQRTQQEDSAVYLCASAKSAGTVTSPLHFGNGTRLTVT.

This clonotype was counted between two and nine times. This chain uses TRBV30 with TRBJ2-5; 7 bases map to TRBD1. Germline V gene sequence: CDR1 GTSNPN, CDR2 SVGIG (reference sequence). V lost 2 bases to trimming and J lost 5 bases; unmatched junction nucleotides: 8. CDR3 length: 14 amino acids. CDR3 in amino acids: CAWSIPDRAETQYF. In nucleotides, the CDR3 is TGTGCCTGGAGTATTCCCGACAGGGCTGAGACCCAGTACTTC.

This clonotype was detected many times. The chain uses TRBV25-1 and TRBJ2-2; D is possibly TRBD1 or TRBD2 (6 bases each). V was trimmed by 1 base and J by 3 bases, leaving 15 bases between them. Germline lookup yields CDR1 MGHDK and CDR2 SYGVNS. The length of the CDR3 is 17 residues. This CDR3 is CASSELGGRVYTGELFF. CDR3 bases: TGTGCCAGCAGTGAATTGGGGGGCAGGGTTTACACCGGGGAGCTGTTTTTT.

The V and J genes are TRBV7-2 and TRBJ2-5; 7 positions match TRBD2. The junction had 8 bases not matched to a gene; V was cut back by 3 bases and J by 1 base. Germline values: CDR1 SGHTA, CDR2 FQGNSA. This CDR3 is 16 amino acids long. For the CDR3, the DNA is TGTGCCAGCAGCTTTGCGCTAGCGGCGATCCAAGAGACCCAGTACTTC. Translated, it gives CASSFALAAIQETQYF.

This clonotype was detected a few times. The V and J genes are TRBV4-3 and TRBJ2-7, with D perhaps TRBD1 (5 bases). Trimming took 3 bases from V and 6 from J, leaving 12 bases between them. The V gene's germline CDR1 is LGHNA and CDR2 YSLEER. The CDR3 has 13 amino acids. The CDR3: CASSHPQVCEQYF. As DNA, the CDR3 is TGCGCCAGCAGCCACCCACAGGTTTGCGAGCAGTACTTC.

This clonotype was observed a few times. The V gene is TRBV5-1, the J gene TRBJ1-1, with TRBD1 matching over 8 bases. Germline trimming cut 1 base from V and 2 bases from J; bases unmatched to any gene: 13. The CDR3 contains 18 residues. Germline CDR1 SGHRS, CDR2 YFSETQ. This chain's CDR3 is CASSLFSRTGFQNTEAFF. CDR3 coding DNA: TGCGCCAGCAGCTTGTTTTCTAGGACAGGGTTCCAAAACACTGAAGCTTTCTTT.

The CDR3: CASSHSGGGFEQYF. The CDR3 DNA reads as TGTGCCAGCAGCCATTCTGGCGGGGGGTTCGAGCAGTACTTC. The gene calls are TRBV3-1 and TRBJ2-7; 8 nucleotides line up with TRBD2. Trimming took 3 bases from V and 6 from J; bases not matched to a gene: 7. Germline V CDR1 and CDR2: LGHDT, YNNKEL (reference sequence). The CDR3 covers 14 residues.